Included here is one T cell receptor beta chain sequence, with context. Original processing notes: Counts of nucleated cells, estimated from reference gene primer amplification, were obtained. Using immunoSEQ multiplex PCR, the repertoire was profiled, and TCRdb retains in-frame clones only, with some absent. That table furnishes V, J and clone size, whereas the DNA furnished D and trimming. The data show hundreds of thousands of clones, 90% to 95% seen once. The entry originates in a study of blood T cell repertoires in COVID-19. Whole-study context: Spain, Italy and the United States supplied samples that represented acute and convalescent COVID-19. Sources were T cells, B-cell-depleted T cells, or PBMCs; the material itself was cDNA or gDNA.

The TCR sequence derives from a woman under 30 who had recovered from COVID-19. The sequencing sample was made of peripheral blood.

The CDR3 sequence is CASSQGARDKWASEQFF. The CDR3 DNA reads as TGTGCCAGCAGCCAAGGAGCGAGGGATAAATGGGCTAGTGAGCAGTTCTTC. The chain carries TRBV3-1 (or the pseudogene TRBV3-2) and TRBJ2-1; D is perhaps TRBD2 (5 bases). The CDR3 runs 17 residues. V dropped 1 base and J dropped 9 bases, with 22 bases sitting between them. CDR1 and CDR2 from the germline V gene are LGHDT and YNNKEL (reference sequence).